The 29 T cell receptor beta chains presented below share a single source sample, sequenced in a study of blood T cell repertoires in COVID-19. Sequenced by immunoSEQ multiplex PCR; TCRdb stores in-frame clones only, minus some. The repertoire has about 76,000 clones, about 85% of them found once; the top ten carry approximately 11%. Sequencing was done on a sample of peripheral blood. The receptors stem from a man in his 60s with COVID-19, enrolled during active disease.

This chain uses TRBV2 with TRBJ2-4; the match to TRBD2 covers 9 bases. The CDR3 loop spans 14 amino acids. The V and J ends lost 7 bases and 8 bases, in that order; junction bases with no gene match: 9. The V gene's germline CDR1 is SNHLY and CDR2 FYNNEI. DNA for the CDR3: TGTGCCAGCAACCTAGCGGGGAGTGGAGACATTCAGTACTTC. Its protein is CASNLAGSGDIQYF.

The J gene is TRBJ1-6, the V gene TRBV28; D is undetermined. Germline CDR1 reads MDHEN; CDR2 reads SYDVKM. V was cut by 6 bases and J by 4 bases, with 13 bases left in between. The CDR3 extends over 15 amino acids. For the CDR3, the DNA is TGTGCCAGCAGCTTAAATTTACTATATAATTCACCCCTCCACTTT. The encoded protein is CASSLNLLYNSPLHF.

The rearrangement joins TRBV19 to TRBJ2-7, with a possible D match to TRBD1 (8 bases). Trimming took 6 bases from V and 2 from J, leaving 14 bases between them. This CDR3 has 14 residues. Germline CDR1 and CDR2: LNHDA and SQIVND (reference sequence). The CDR3 DNA is TGTGCCAGTAGCACACAGGGGGGGACCTACGAGCAGTACTTC. Amino acid sequence: CASSTQGGTYEQYF.

This clone occurred a few times. The V and J genes are TRBV6-1 and TRBJ1-4; TRBD1 agrees at 11 bases. The CDR3 is made up of 16 amino acids. With V trimmed by 4 bases and J by 6 bases, 7 bases remained unmatched. Germline V gives CDR1 MNHNS, CDR2 SASEGT. The chain's CDR3 is CASSGWTGGYDEKLFF. CDR3 nucleotide sequence: TGTGCCAGCAGTGGCTGGACAGGGGGCTACGATGAAAAACTGTTTTTT.

With respect to this clone: Relative to the germline gene, one junction end is altered; a read error may explain this. V is TRBV28 and J is TRBJ2-3; 10 bases match TRBD2. Germline V gene data show CDR1 as MDHEN and CDR2 as SYDVKM. This CDR3 spans 13 amino acids. The CDR3: CAGSGGASDTQYF. CDR3 DNA: TGTGCCGGCAGCGGGGGGGCCTCAGATACGCAGTATTTT.

CDR3 loop: CATSDLRGSGAWGYTF. The CDR3 coding sequence is TGTGCCACCAGTGATTTGAGAGGGAGTGGTGCGTGGGGCTACACCTTC. V gene TRBV24-1 combines with J gene TRBJ1-2; D gene ambiguous. V dropped 0 bases and J dropped 8 bases, with 18 bases sitting between them. Germline CDR1 KGHDR, CDR2 SFDVKD. The CDR3 totals 16 residues.

As DNA, the CDR3 is TGTGCCAGCAGCGTCGGCGGGAGCGGAGATACGCAGTATTTT. It is translated as CASSVGGSGDTQYF. This chain joins TRBV9 and TRBJ2-3; 7 bases are a match to TRBD2. This CDR3 is 14 amino acids long. V lost 2 bases, J lost 5 bases, and 5 bases stayed unmatched. Germline lookup yields CDR1 SGDLS and CDR2 YYNGEE.

The chain links TRBV5-5 to TRBJ1-2, with 7 bases fitting TRBD1. The CDR3 extends over 14 amino acids. In germline, CDR1 is SGHKS, CDR2 YYEKEE (reference sequence). The J segment lost 4 bases and the V segment lost 0 bases, leaving 3 bases of the junction unmatched. The CDR3: CASSLGQGLYGYTF. The CDR3 coding sequence is TGTGCCAGCAGCTTGGGACAGGGTCTCTATGGCTACACCTTC.

This clone was seen a single time. The chain links TRBV6-5 to TRBJ2-2, with 7 bases aligning to TRBD2. This CDR3 has 14 amino acids. Germline V gene sequence: CDR1 MNHEY, CDR2 SVGAGI. The V gene end was trimmed by 5 bases and the J gene end by 5 bases; junction bases not matched to a gene: 5. The CDR3 loop reads CASSPSGGTGELFF. In DNA form, the CDR3 reads TGTGCCAGCAGTCCCTCGGGGGGAACCGGGGAGCTGTTTTTT.

V gene TRBV21-1 combines with J gene TRBJ2-5; the table's D call of TRBD1 was not tested on the DNA. TRBV21-1 is listed as a pseudogene. The CDR3 consists of 17 residues. CDR3 DNA: TGTGCCAGCAGCAAATGGATTAACTGGACAGGCCAAGAGACCCAGTACTTC. This codes for CASSKWINWTGQETQYF.

This chain joins TRBV7-9 and TRBJ1-1; D may be TRBD1 (6 bases). V lost 5 bases and J lost 2, with 9 bases in between. This CDR3 has 13 amino acids. CDR1 and CDR2 (germline): SEHNR, FQNEAQ (reference sequence). The CDR3 nucleotides are TGTGCCAGCAGCCTCAGGGGTAACACTGAAGCTTTCTTT. It specifies CASSLRGNTEAFF.

The chain has TRBV5-1 and TRBJ2-1; 9 bases are shared with TRBD1. The CDR3 has 15 amino acids. After removal of 4 bases from V and 3 bases from J, the junction contained 5 bases not matched to a gene. Germline V lookup: CDR1 SGHRS, CDR2 YFSETQ. The DNA of the CDR3 is TGCGCCAGCAGCCCAAGGGGACAGGGCTACAATGAGCAGTTCTTC. Amino acid sequence: CASSPRGQGYNEQFF.

The V gene is TRBV3-1 (or the pseudogene TRBV3-2), the J gene TRBJ2-7; 7 nucleotides match TRBD2. The CDR3 covers 12 residues. Germline CDR1 is LGHDT and CDR2 is YNNKEL (reference sequence). Trimming at V came to 1 base and at J to 7 bases, leaving 1 base not matched to a gene. Written as DNA, the CDR3 is TGTGCCAGCAGCCAAGTTAGCGGGGAGCAGTACTTC. Amino acid sequence: CASSQVSGEQYF.

This clone was seen a handful of times. The V call is TRBV11-2, the J call TRBJ2-1; 7 bases are shared with TRBD1. V lost 3 bases, J lost 1 base, and 0 bases stayed unmatched. The length of the CDR3 is 14 residues. Germline V gives CDR1 SGHAT, CDR2 FQNNGV. As DNA, the CDR3 is TGTGCCAGCAGCTTCAGGGGGTCCTACAATGAGCAGTTCTTC. The encoded protein is CASSFRGSYNEQFF.

The chain is built from TRBV13 and TRBJ1-4, with 7 bases fitting TRBD1. This CDR3 spans 17 amino acids. V lost 5 bases, J lost 4 bases, and 13 bases stayed unmatched. Per germline, CDR1 PRHDT and CDR2 FYEKMQ (reference sequence). CDR3 nucleotide sequence: TGTGCCAGCAGCGAAGGGCCCCCGGGACAGAATAATGAAAAACTGTTTTTT. It translates to CASSEGPPGQNNEKLFF.

V is TRBV3-1 (or the pseudogene TRBV3-2) and J is TRBJ2-1; the D gene is possibly TRBD1 (7 bases). The CDR3 length is 14 residues. Germline CDR1 LGHDT, CDR2 YNNKEL (reference sequence). V lost 3 bases and J lost 8, with 14 bases in between. CDR3 sequence reads: CASSHRGARDEQFF. The CDR3 nucleotides read TGTGCCAGCAGCCACAGGGGGGCCAGGGATGAGCAGTTCTTC.

The chain uses TRBV5-4 and TRBJ1-3, with D perhaps TRBD1 (5 bases). CDR3 length: 14 residues. Trimming took off 3 bases at V and 0 bases at J, with 7 bases between the two ends. Per the germline V gene, CDR1 is SGHNT and CDR2 is YYREEE (reference sequence). The CDR3 here is CASSWGGSGNTIYF. As DNA, the CDR3 is TGTGCCAGCAGCTGGGGGGGCTCTGGAAACACCATATATTTT. The whole variable domain, remainder taken from reference TRBV5-4 and TRBJ1-3, is ETGVTQSPTHLIKTRGQQVTLRCSSQSGHNTVSWYQQALGQGPQFIFQYYREEENGRGNFPPRFSGLQFPNYSSELNVNALELDDSALYLCASSWGGSGNTIYFGEGSWLTVV.

This rearrangement joins TRBV29-1 to TRBJ2-3, with D tentatively TRBD2 (5 bases). The CDR3 consists of 15 residues. The germline CDR1 and CDR2 sequences are SQVTM and ANQGSEA. The V end was cut by 1 base, the J end by 2 bases, with 13 bases between. The CDR3 bases are TGCAGCGTTGAAGGATTAAGAGGGAACACAGATACGCAGTATTTT. Amino acids: CSVEGLRGNTDTQYF.

CDR3 nucleotides: TGCGCCAGCAGCCCCCAACGAGGGGGAACTGAAGCTTTCTTT. Translating gives CASSPQRGGTEAFF. The chain joins TRBV5-1 to TRBJ1-1; a possible D gene is TRBD1 (6 bases). The CDR3 contains 14 residues. Trimming pared 4 bases from V and 5 bases from J, leaving 15 bases between. CDR1 is SGHRS, CDR2 YFSETQ, per germline.

The table lists this clone with a few counts. The rearrangement uses TRBV10-3 and TRBJ2-7; maybe TRBD2 (6 bases). CDR3 length: 16 amino acids. The V gene lost 2 bases and the J gene lost 2 bases, with 16 bases spanning the gap. Germline V gene lookup returns CDR1 ENHRY and CDR2 SYGVKD. This chain's CDR3 is CAISEDAPLATYEQYF. DNA for the CDR3: TGTGCCATCAGTGAGGATGCCCCCCTAGCGACCTACGAGCAGTACTTC.

The chain employs TRBV2 and TRBJ1-3; D uncertain. Germline assignment: CDR1 SNHLY and CDR2 FYNNEI. The CDR3 is 15 amino acids. Trimming stripped 6 bases from V and 0 bases from J, with 12 bases between. The CDR3, as DNA: TGTGCCAGCAGCCCCGAATCGGGCTCTGGAAACACCATATATTTT. It specifies CASSPESGSGNTIYF. The full variable domain, completed using reference TRBV2 and TRBJ1-3, is EPEVTQTPSHQVTQMGQEVILRCVPISNHLYFYWYRQILGQKVEFLVSFYNNEISEKSEIFDDQFSVERPDGSNFTLKIRSTKLEDSAMYFCASSPESGSGNTIYFGEGSWLTVV.

The chain combines TRBV6-5 with TRBJ2-1; D not resolved. Germline CDR1 is MNHEY and CDR2 is SVGAGI. With 0 bases removed from V and 8 bases from J, the gap between germline ends came to 17 bases. The CDR3 loop spans 16 amino acids. In DNA, the CDR3 is TGTGCCAGCAGTTACTCATTTCTAGACGGTCTCGATGAGCAGTTCTTC. Residues: CASSYSFLDGLDEQFF.

The chain is built from TRBV7-9 and TRBJ1-2; 9 nucleotides line up with TRBD1. This CDR3 region has 14 residues. The junction had 8 bases not matched to a gene; V was cut back by 4 bases and J by 8 bases. Per the germline V gene, CDR1 is SEHNR and CDR2 is FQNEAQ (reference sequence). The CDR3 reads CASSSGQGPEGYTF. The DNA of the CDR3 is TGTGCCAGCAGCTCAGGACAGGGGCCGGAGGGCTACACCTTC. The complete variable domain, with remaining parts taken from reference TRBV7-9 and TRBJ1-2, reads DTGVSQNPRHKITKRGQNVTFRCDPISEHNRLYWYRQTLGQGPEFLTYFQNEAQLEKSRLLSDRFSAERPKGSFSTLEIQRTEQGDSAMYLCASSSGQGPEGYTFGSGTRLTVV.

This chain uses TRBV6-6 with TRBJ1-5, with 7 bases lining up with TRBD1. The CDR3 covers 14 residues. Germline CDR1 MNHNY, CDR2 SVGAGI (reference sequence). Unmatched junction bases numbered 13, after V lost 8 bases and J lost 9 bases. CDR3 amino acids: CASRGTDRQMPQHF. CDR3 nucleotide sequence: TGTGCCAGCCGGGGGACAGACCGCCAGATGCCCCAGCATTTT.

This clone was seen a few times. V gene TRBV5-1 combines with J gene TRBJ2-5, with D possibly TRBD1 on 6 matching bases. The CDR3 runs 17 residues. Trimming left V 3 bases short and J 0 bases short, with 18 bases between. The germline CDR1 and CDR2 sequences are SGHRS and YFSETQ. The DNA for the CDR3 is TGCGCCAGCAGCTCCAATCCGGCCGGGGACAACCAAGAGACCCAGTACTTC. This sequence encodes CASSSNPAGDNQETQYF.

The chain links TRBV5-1 to TRBJ2-1, with 7 bases matching TRBD1. Trimming at V came to 4 bases and at J to 6 bases, leaving 10 bases not matched to a gene. The CDR3 runs 15 residues. Germline V gene data show CDR1 as SGHRS and CDR2 as YFSETQ. CDR3 sequence reads: CASSGTVADGNEQFF. In nucleotides, the CDR3 is TGCGCCAGCAGCGGGACAGTCGCGGATGGCAATGAGCAGTTCTTC.

This clone has a single count. This chain joins TRBV5-4 and TRBJ2-1, with 12 bases identical to TRBD2. The CDR3 consists of 17 residues. V was clipped by 2 bases and J by 6 bases; unmatched bases: 9. In germline, CDR1 is SGHNT, CDR2 YYREEE (reference sequence). CDR3 region: CASSLPALAGGVNEQFF. The CDR3 nucleotides are TGTGCCAGCAGCTTACCGGCACTAGCGGGAGGAGTCAATGAGCAGTTCTTC.

The gene calls are TRBV5-1 and TRBJ2-1, with 14 bases fitting TRBD2. The germline V gene has CDR1 SGHRS and CDR2 YFSETQ. J was trimmed by 7 bases and V by 4 bases; bases with no gene match: 10. The CDR3 is 17 amino acids. CDR3 protein: CASSLPMTSGGANEQFF. Here the CDR3 DNA reads TGCGCCAGCAGCCTTCCGATGACTAGCGGGGGGGCTAATGAGCAGTTCTTC.

The genes are TRBV5-4 and TRBJ2-7; maybe TRBD2 (6 bases). Trimming pared 4 bases from V and 3 bases from J, leaving 14 bases between. The germline V gene encodes CDR1 SGHNT and CDR2 YYREEE (reference sequence). The CDR3 is made up of 14 amino acids. CDR3 in amino acids: CASSHGGAGYEQYF. CDR3 nucleotides: TGTGCCAGCAGCCATGGTGGAGCGGGCTACGAGCAGTACTTC.